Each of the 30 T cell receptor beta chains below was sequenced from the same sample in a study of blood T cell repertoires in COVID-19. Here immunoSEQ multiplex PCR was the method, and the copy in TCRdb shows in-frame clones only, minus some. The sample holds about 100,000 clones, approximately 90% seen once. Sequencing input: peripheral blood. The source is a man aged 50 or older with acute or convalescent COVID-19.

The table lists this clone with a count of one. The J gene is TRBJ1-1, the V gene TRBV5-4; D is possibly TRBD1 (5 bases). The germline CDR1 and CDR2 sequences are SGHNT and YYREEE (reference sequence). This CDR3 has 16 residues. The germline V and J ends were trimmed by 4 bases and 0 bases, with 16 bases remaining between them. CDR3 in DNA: TGTGCCAGCAGCAACGCGGACGGACAATTGAACACTGAAGCTTTCTTT. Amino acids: CASSNADGQLNTEAFF.

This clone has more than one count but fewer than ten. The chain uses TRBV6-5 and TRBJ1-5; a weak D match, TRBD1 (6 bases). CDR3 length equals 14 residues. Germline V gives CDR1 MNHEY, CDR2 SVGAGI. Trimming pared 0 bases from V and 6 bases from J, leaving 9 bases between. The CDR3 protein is CASSYSQGTQPQHF. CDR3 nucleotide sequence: TGTGCCAGCAGTTACTCACAGGGAACTCAGCCCCAGCATTTT.

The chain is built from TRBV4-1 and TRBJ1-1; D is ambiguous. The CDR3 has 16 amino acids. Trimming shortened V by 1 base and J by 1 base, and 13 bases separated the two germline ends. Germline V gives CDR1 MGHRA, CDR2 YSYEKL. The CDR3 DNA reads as TGCGCCAGCAGCCAAGTCGCGACACGGGGGAACACTGAAGCTTTCTTT. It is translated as CASSQVATRGNTEAFF.

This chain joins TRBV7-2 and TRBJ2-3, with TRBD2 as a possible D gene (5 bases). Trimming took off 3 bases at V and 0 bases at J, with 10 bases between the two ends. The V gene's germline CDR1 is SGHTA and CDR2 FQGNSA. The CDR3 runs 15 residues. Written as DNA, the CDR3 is TGTGCCAGCAGCTTCGGACTCGCTAGCACAGATACGCAGTATTTT. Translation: CASSFGLASTDTQYF.

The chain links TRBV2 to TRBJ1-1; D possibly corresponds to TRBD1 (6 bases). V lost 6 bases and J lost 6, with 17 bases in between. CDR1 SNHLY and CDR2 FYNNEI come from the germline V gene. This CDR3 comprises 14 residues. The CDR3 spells CASRSDGGRAEAFF. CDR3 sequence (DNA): TGTGCCAGCAGGTCCGACGGGGGGCGAGCTGAAGCTTTCTTT. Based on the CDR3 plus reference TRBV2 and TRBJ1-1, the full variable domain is EPEVTQTPSHQVTQMGQEVILRCVPISNHLYFYWYRQILGQKVEFLVSFYNNEISEKSEIFDDQFSVERPDGSNFTLKIRSTKLEDSAMYFCASRSDGGRAEAFFGQGTRLTVV.

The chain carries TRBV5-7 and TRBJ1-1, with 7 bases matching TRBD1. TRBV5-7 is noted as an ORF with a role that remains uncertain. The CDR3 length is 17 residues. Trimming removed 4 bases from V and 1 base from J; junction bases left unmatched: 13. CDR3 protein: CASSPPQGNCANTEAFF. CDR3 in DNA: TGTGCCAGCAGCCCCCCACAGGGGAACTGTGCGAACACTGAAGCTTTCTTT.

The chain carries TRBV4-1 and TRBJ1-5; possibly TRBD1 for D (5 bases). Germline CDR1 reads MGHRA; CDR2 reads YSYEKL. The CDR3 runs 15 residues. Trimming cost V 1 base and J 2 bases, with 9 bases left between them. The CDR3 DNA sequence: TGCGCCAGCAGCCAAGCGGACACCGGCAATCAGCCCCAGCATTTT. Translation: CASSQADTGNQPQHF.

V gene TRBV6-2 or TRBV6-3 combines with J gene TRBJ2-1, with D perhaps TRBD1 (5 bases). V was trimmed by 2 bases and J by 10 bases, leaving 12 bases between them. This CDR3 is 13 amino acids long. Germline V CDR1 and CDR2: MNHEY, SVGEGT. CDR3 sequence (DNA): TGTGCCAGCAGTTACCAGGGCCCGGTGGAGCAGTTCTTC. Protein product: CASSYQGPVEQFF.

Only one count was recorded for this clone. The CDR3 sequence is CATSDGLAGGPTDTQYF. The CDR3 DNA follows: TGTGCCACCAGTGATGGGCTAGCGGGAGGGCCCACAGATACGCAGTATTTT. The chain uses TRBV24-1 and TRBJ2-3, with 12 bases matching TRBD2. Germline V gene sequence: CDR1 KGHDR, CDR2 SFDVKD. This CDR3 region has 17 residues. With V trimmed by 3 bases and J by 2 bases, 5 bases remained unmatched.

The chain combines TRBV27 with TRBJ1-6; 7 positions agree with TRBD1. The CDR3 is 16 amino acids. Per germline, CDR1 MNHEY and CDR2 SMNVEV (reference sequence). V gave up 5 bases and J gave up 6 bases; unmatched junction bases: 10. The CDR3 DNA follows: TGTGCCAGCAGTCCCCTCCAGACAGGGAGTAATTCACCCCTCCACTTT. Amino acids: CASSPLQTGSNSPLHF.

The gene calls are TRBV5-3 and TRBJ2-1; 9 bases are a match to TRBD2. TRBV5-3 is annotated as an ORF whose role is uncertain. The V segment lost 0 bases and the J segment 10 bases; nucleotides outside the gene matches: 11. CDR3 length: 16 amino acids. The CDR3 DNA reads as TGTGCCAGAAGCTTGGCGGCGGGAGGGCCGAGCAACGAGCAGTTCTTC. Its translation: CARSLAAGGPSNEQFF.

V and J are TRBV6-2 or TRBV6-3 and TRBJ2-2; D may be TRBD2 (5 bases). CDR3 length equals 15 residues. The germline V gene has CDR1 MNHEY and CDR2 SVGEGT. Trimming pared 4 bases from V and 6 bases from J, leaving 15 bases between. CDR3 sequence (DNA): TGTGCCAGCAGTTTGGCGGGCTATACCCCCGGGGAGCTGTTTTTT. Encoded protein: CASSLAGYTPGELFF.

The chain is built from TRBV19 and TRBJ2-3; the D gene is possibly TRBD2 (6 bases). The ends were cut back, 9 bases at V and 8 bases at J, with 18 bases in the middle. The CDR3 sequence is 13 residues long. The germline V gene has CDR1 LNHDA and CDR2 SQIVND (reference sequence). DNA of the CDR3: TGTGCCAGCGGACCGGGAAGAGCGGGTACGCAGTATTTT. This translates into CASGPGRAGTQYF.

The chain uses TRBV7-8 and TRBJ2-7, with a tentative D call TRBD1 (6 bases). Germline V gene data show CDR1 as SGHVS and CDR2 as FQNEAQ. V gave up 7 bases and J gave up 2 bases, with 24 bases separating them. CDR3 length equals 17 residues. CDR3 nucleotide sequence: TGTGCCAGCAACCCAATCCCGGCGTCAGGGGTTGCCTACGAGCAGTACTTC. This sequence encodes CASNPIPASGVAYEQYF.

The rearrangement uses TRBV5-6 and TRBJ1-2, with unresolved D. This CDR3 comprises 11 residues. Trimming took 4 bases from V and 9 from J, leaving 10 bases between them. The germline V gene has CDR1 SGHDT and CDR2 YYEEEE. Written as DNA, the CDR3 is TGTGCCAGCAGCGCGGGAGTTAGCTACACCTTC. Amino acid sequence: CASSAGVSYTF.

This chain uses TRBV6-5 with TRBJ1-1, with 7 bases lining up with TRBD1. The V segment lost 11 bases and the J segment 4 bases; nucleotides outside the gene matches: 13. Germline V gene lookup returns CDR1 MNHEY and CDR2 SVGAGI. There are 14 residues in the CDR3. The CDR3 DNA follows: TGTGCCGGAAAGCTAGGGGGCTGTGGCACTGAAGCTTTCTTT. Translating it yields CAGKLGGCGTEAFF.

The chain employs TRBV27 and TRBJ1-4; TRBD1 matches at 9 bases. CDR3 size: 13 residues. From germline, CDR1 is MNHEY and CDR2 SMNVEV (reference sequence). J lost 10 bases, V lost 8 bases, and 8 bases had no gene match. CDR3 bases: TGTGCCAGCCGGGACAGGGTCTTTGGAAAACTGTTTTTT. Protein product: CASRDRVFGKLFF.

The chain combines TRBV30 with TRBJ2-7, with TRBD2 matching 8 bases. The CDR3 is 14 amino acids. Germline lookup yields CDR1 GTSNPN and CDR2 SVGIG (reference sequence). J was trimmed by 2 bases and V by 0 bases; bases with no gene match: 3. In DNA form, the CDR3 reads TGTGCCTGGAGTGTCGGAGCGGGAGCCTACGAGCAGTACTTC. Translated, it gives CAWSVGAGAYEQYF.

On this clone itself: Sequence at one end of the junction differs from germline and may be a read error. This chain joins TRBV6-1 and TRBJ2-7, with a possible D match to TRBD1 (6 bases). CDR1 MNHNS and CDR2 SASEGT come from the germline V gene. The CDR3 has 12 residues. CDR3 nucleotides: TGTGCCAGCAGTGAGGCCGGGGACACCCGGTTCTTC. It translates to CASSEAGDTRFF.

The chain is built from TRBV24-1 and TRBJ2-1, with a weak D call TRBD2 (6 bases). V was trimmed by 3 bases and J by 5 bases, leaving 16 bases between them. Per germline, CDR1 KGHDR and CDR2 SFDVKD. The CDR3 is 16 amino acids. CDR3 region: CATSDPGGGYDNEQFF. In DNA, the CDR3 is TGTGCCACCAGTGATCCTGGGGGAGGTTATGACAATGAGCAGTTCTTC.

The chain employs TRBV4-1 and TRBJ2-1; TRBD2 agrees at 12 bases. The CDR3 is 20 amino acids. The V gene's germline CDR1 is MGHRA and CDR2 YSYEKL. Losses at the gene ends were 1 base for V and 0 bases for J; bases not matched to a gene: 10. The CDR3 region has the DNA TGCGCCAGCAGCCAAGGCGGACTAGCGGGACAACTTAGCTCCTACAATGAGCAGTTCTTC. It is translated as CASSQGGLAGQLSSYNEQFF.

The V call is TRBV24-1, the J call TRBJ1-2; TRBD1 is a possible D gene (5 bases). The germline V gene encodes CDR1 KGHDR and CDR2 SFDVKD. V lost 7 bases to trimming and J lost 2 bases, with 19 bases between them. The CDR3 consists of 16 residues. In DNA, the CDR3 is TGTGCCACCAGCCCTTCCCCCCGGGCAGGGAACTATGGCTACACCTTC. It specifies CATSPSPRAGNYGYTF.

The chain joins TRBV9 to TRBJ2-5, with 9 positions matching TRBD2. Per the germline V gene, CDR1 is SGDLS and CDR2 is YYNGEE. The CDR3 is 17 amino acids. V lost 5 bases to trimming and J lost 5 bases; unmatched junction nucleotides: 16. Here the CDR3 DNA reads TGTGCCAGCAGTGGTAGACCCGGCGGGAGGGCCGGGGAGACCCAGTACTTC. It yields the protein CASSGRPGGRAGETQYF.

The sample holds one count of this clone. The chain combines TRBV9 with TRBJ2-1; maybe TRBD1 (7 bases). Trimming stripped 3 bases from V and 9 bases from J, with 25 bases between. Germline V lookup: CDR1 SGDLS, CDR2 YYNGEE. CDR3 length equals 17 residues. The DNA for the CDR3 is TGTGCCAGCAGCGCCTCCCCCGGGACAGAAAGCGGGCCTGAGCAGTTCTTC. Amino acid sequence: CASSASPGTESGPEQFF. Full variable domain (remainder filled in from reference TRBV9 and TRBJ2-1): DSGVTQTPKHLITATGQRVTLRCSPRSGDLSVYWYQQSLDQGLQFLIQYYNGEERAKGNILERFSAQQFPDLHSELNLSSLELGDSALYFCASSASPGTESGPEQFFGPGTRLTVL.

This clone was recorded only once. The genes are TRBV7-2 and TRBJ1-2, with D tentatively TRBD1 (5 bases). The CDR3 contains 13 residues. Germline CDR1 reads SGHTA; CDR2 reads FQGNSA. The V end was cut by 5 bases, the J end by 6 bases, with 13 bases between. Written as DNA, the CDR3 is TGTGCCAGCAGCCTGGACATCCCAAATGGCTACACCTTC. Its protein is CASSLDIPNGYTF.

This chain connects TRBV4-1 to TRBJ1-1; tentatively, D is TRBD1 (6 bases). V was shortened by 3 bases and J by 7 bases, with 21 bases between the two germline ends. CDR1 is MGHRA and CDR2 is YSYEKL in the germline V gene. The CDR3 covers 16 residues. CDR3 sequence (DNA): TGCGCCAGCAGCCACCCACAGGGCTTGGGGGACGGTGAAGCTTTCTTT. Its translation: CASSHPQGLGDGEAFF.

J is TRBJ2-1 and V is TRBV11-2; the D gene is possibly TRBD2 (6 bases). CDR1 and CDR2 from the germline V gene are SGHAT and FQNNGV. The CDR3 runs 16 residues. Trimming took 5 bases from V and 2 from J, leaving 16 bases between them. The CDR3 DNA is TGTGCCAGCAGCGACTCCTTAGCGGCCCCCTACAATGAGCAGTTCTTC. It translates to CASSDSLAAPYNEQFF.

The CDR3 coding sequence is TGTGCCAGCAGCTTAAAAATCACCAGAACCACCACAGATACGCAGTATTTT. This encodes CASSLKITRTTTDTQYF. The J gene is TRBJ2-3, the V gene TRBV11-2; D is unclear. Germline V lookup: CDR1 SGHAT, CDR2 FQNNGV. V lost 2 bases and J lost 2, with 17 bases in between. The CDR3 is 17 residues long.

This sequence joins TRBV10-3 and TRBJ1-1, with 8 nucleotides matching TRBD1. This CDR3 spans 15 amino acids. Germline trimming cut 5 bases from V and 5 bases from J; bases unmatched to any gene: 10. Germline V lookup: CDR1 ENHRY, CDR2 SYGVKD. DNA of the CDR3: TGTGCCATCAGTACGGTGGCAGGGGGCAGGACTGAAGCTTTCTTT. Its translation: CAISTVAGGRTEAFF.

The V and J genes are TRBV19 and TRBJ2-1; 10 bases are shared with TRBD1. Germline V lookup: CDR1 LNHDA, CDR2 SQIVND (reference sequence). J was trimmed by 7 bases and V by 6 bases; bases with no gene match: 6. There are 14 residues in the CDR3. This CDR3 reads CASRKGQGGNEQFF. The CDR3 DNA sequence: TGTGCCAGTAGGAAAGGACAGGGGGGGAATGAGCAGTTCTTC.